Each of the 25 T cell receptor beta chains below was sequenced from the same sample in a study of shared clonotypes between healthy human individuals. TCRdb's table, derived via immunoSEQ multiplex PCR, lists solely in-frame clones and lacks some. The sample has approximately 500,000 clones, roughly 95% seen once; the top ten hold about 0.057%. The specimen was naive CD4+ T cells sorted from blood. Subset indicated: CD45RA+ positively selected. These receptors all come from a woman between 25 and 40 years old in good health.

The V call is TRBV9, the J call TRBJ1-4; TRBD1 is a possible D gene (5 bases). Trimming pared 0 bases from V and 0 bases from J, leaving 9 bases between. The germline CDR1 and CDR2 sequences are SGDLS and YYNGEE. CDR3 length: 16 residues. The CDR3 reads CASSVAQGSTNEKLFF. The CDR3 DNA reads as TGTGCCAGCAGCGTAGCTCAGGGCTCAACTAATGAAAAACTGTTTTTT.

This rearrangement joins TRBV4-2 to TRBJ2-3, with D perhaps matching TRBD1 (5 bases). The CDR3 sequence is 14 residues long. Trimming stripped 0 bases from V and 2 bases from J, with 6 bases between. The V gene's germline CDR1 is LGHNA and CDR2 YNFKEQ. CDR3 nucleotides: TGTGCCAGCAGCCAAGAAGGGGACACAGATACGCAGTATTTT. Protein: CASSQEGDTDTQYF.

This rearrangement joins TRBV28 to TRBJ2-5, with TRBD2 identical over 8 bases. The J call may be faulty, since TRBJ2-7 better matches the DNA end. This CDR3 has 14 amino acids. The V gene's germline CDR1 is MDHEN and CDR2 SYDVKM. The CDR3 reads CASSPAGGAYEQYF. The CDR3 DNA reads TGTGCCAGCAGCCCCGCGGGGGGTGCCTACGAGCAGTACTTC.

The chain combines TRBV28 with TRBJ1-3; D perhaps matches TRBD1 (6 bases). CDR3 length equals 10 residues. Per germline, CDR1 MDHEN and CDR2 SYDVKM. The V and J ends lost 8 bases and 7 bases respectively, with 6 bases between them. This CDR3 is CASQGNTIYF. The CDR3 coding sequence is TGTGCCAGCCAGGGGAACACCATATATTTT.

This sequence joins TRBV4-1 and TRBJ1-5, with 7 bases that match TRBD1. The length of the CDR3 is 14 residues. Germline CDR1 and CDR2: MGHRA and YSYEKL. J gave up 6 bases and V 4 bases, and 6 bases lay outside the gene matches. The DNA for the CDR3 is TGCGCCAGCAGCCTCCAGGGGGAAGGTCAGCCCCAGCATTTT. This gives the protein CASSLQGEGQPQHF.

This clone was counted a single time. The chain combines TRBV6-5 with TRBJ1-1; 7 bases agree with TRBD1. The length of the CDR3 is 13 residues. V shed 6 bases, J shed 5 bases, and the junction held 6 bases outside the gene matches. Germline CDR1 reads MNHEY; CDR2 reads SVGAGI. This chain's CDR3 is CASRFRGETEAFF. CDR3 DNA: TGTGCCAGCAGATTCAGGGGGGAAACTGAAGCTTTCTTT.

The chain links TRBV18 to TRBJ2-1; D is uncertain. Germline V gene sequence: CDR1 KGHSH, CDR2 LQKENI. The CDR3 contains 12 residues. The V and J ends lost 6 bases and 5 bases respectively, with 8 bases between them. The CDR3 loop is CASSQSDNEQFF. The CDR3 DNA follows: TGTGCCAGCTCTCAGTCTGACAATGAGCAGTTCTTC.

This clone has only one observation. This sequence joins TRBV11-3 and TRBJ2-1; D might be TRBD2 (6 bases). The germline V gene encodes CDR1 SGHNT and CDR2 YENEEA. The CDR3 has 13 amino acids. With 2 bases removed from V and 7 bases from J, the gap between germline ends came to 9 bases. CDR3 sequence: CASSLPGVNEQFF. CDR3 in DNA: TGTGCCAGCAGCTTACCGGGGGTGAATGAGCAGTTCTTC.

The genes are TRBV2 and TRBJ2-7, with D possibly TRBD1 on 5 matching bases. The CDR3 length is 12 residues. The V gene's germline CDR1 is SNHLY and CDR2 FYNNEI. Trimming took 10 bases from V and 3 from J, leaving 13 bases between them. The CDR3 loop reads CAIQTDFYEQYF. CDR3 bases: TGTGCCATTCAGACAGACTTCTACGAGCAGTACTTC.

The chain couples TRBV4-1 to TRBJ2-1; 9 nucleotides line up with TRBD1. Per germline, CDR1 MGHRA and CDR2 YSYEKL. The J segment lost 7 bases and the V segment lost 0 bases, leaving 10 bases of the junction unmatched. The CDR3 spans 17 residues. The CDR3 spells CASSQDLATGGGNEQFF. The DNA of the CDR3 is TGCGCCAGCAGCCAAGATCTCGCGACAGGGGGTGGGAATGAGCAGTTCTTC.

J is TRBJ2-5 and V is TRBV10-2; tentative D call: TRBD1 (6 bases). The J call may be incorrect, as the DNA end agrees better with TRBJ2-7. Germline V gene lookup returns CDR1 WSHSY and CDR2 SAAADI. The CDR3 is 12 amino acids. The CDR3 reads CASRQVTYEQYF. For the CDR3, the DNA is TGCGCCAGTCGACAGGTAACCTACGAGCAGTACTTC.

This chain connects TRBV5-1 to TRBJ1-1, with 9 bases lining up with TRBD1. Germline V CDR1 and CDR2: SGHRS, YFSETQ. The trim removed 4 bases at V and 0 bases at J, leaving 4 bases unmatched. CDR3 length: 15 residues. Here the CDR3 reads CASSPGQGLNTEAFF. Written as DNA, the CDR3 is TGCGCCAGCAGCCCGGGACAGGGATTGAACACTGAAGCTTTCTTT.

The chain is built from TRBV29-1 and TRBJ2-3; D gene ambiguous. Trimming took off 7 bases at V and 2 bases at J, with 13 bases between the two ends. In germline, CDR1 is SQVTM, CDR2 ANQGSEA. The CDR3 runs 13 residues. The chain's CDR3 is CSASTGDTDTQYF. In DNA, the CDR3 is TGCAGCGCTTCGACCGGAGACACAGATACGCAGTATTTT.

This clone was seen just once. The CDR3 sequence is CASSLSGALYEQYF. In nucleotides, the CDR3 is TGTGCCAGCAGCTTAAGCGGGGCCCTCTACGAGCAGTACTTC. The chain carries TRBV7-2 and TRBJ2-7; TRBD2 matches 7 bases. Germline V lookup: CDR1 SGHTA, CDR2 FQGNSA. V shed 2 bases and J 3 bases; nucleotides not matched to a gene: 4. The CDR3 extends over 14 amino acids.

This clone was seen only once. The genes are TRBV11-1 and TRBJ2-3; no clear D. CDR3 length: 15 amino acids. V was clipped by 0 bases and J by 0 bases, with 7 bases between them. The germline CDR1 and CDR2 sequences are SGHAT and FQDESV (reference sequence). The CDR3, as DNA: TGTGCCAGCAGCTTAGCAGCAACTAGCACAGATACGCAGTATTTT. Amino acids: CASSLAATSTDTQYF. The full variable domain, its missing parts supplied by reference TRBV11-1 and TRBJ2-3, is EAEVAQSPRYKITEKSQAVAFWCDPISGHATLYWYRQILGQGPELLVQFQDESVVDDSQLPKDRFSAERLKGVDSTLKIQPAELGDSAMYLCASSLAATSTDTQYFGPGTRLTVL.

The chain couples TRBV10-2 to TRBJ2-1; 9 nucleotides agree with TRBD1. Germline V gene sequence: CDR1 WSHSY, CDR2 SAAADI. The J segment lost 8 bases and the V segment lost 5 bases, leaving 13 bases of the junction unmatched. This CDR3 comprises 16 residues. Here the CDR3 reads CASSRTGTGYRDEQFF. In DNA form, the CDR3 reads TGCGCCAGCAGTCGGACCGGGACAGGGTATCGGGATGAGCAGTTCTTC.

J is TRBJ2-3 and V is TRBV5-4; D is possibly TRBD1 (5 bases). Trimming took 4 bases from V and 4 from J, leaving 19 bases between them. Germline CDR1 reads SGHNT; CDR2 reads YYREEE (reference sequence). The CDR3 has 16 amino acids. CDR3 loop: CASSPGVAGWPDTQYF. The DNA for the CDR3 is TGTGCCAGCAGCCCCGGTGTTGCAGGGTGGCCAGATACGCAGTATTTT.

This rearrangement joins TRBV28 to TRBJ1-1; D call uncertain. Trimming removed 10 bases from V and 6 bases from J, with 18 bases in between. The CDR3 has 13 amino acids. The germline CDR1 and CDR2 sequences are MDHEN and SYDVKM. The CDR3 bases are TGTGCCACCACGGGAGCCCTGGCCTCTGAAGCTTTCTTT. It specifies CATTGALASEAFF.

This clone has just a few counts. CDR3 sequence reads: CAISETDHGWAQPQHF. The CDR3 nucleotides read TGTGCCATCAGTGAGACAGACCACGGCTGGGCTCAGCCCCAGCATTTT. This rearrangement joins TRBV10-3 to TRBJ1-5; no firm D call. Germline V gene lookup returns CDR1 ENHRY and CDR2 SYGVKD. The V gene lost 2 bases and the J gene lost 6 bases, with 17 bases spanning the gap. The CDR3 spans 16 residues.

The genes are TRBV5-1 and TRBJ1-2, with TRBD1 matching over 11 bases. Germline lookup yields CDR1 SGHRS and CDR2 YFSETQ. V was clipped by 3 bases and J by 8 bases; unmatched bases: 3. The CDR3 runs 13 residues. Written as DNA, the CDR3 is TGCGCCAGCAGCTGGACAGGGGGCGGAGGCTACACCTTC. Amino acid sequence: CASSWTGGGGYTF.

This chain joins TRBV5-8 and TRBJ2-1; the match to TRBD2 covers 8 bases. The CDR3 sequence is 14 residues long. Trimming took 8 bases from V and 3 from J; bases not matched to a gene: 7. Germline loops: CDR1 SGHTS, CDR2 YDEGEE. The CDR3 protein is CASKREQVYNEQFF. The CDR3 DNA sequence: TGTGCCAGTAAGCGGGAGCAGGTCTACAATGAGCAGTTCTTC.

This chain joins TRBV10-1 and TRBJ1-4; D remains ambiguous. V was clipped by 2 bases and J by 0 bases, with 16 bases between them. CDR1 and CDR2 from the germline V gene are WNHNN and SYGVQD (reference sequence). This CDR3 contains 18 residues. In nucleotides, the CDR3 is TGCGCCAGCAGTGAGCAGTTCGGAAGGGTGGCAACTAATGAAAAACTGTTTTTT. Translated, it gives CASSEQFGRVATNEKLFF.

This chain joins TRBV4-1 and TRBJ2-7; D unresolved. CDR1 and CDR2 from the germline V gene are MGHRA and YSYEKL. The CDR3 has 15 amino acids. Between the trimmed V and J ends, which lost 1 base and 2 bases, there was a span of 12 bases. CDR3 region: CASSQVPIPTYEQYF. The CDR3 DNA sequence: TGCGCCAGCAGCCAAGTCCCAATACCTACCTACGAGCAGTACTTC.

The genes are TRBV18 and TRBJ1-4; D is uncertain. V lost 8 bases, J lost 6 bases, and 4 bases lay in between. The CDR3 has 10 residues. Germline V gene lookup returns CDR1 KGHSH and CDR2 LQKENI. The chain's CDR3 is CASADEKLFF. In DNA form, the CDR3 reads TGTGCCAGCGCGGATGAAAAACTGTTTTTT.

The V call is TRBV2, the J call TRBJ1-1; D gene ambiguous. CDR1 is SNHLY, CDR2 FYNNEI, per germline. The CDR3 consists of 12 residues. V dropped 6 bases and J dropped 3 bases, with 8 bases sitting between them. The CDR3 DNA reads as TGTGCCAGCAGGGACCTATACACTGAAGCTTTCTTT. This translates into CASRDLYTEAFF.